This T cell receptor beta chain was documented in a study of blood T cell repertoires in COVID-19. Study overall: The United States, Italy and Spain were the sources of the acute and convalescent COVID-19 samples.

Germline CDR1 LGHDT, CDR2 YNNKEL (reference sequence). The CDR3 length is 13 residues. Trimming stripped 8 bases from V and 0 bases from J, with 8 bases between. Participants were aged about 18 to 100 years from approximately 25 US areas. Participants had their cohort set by participant-reported clinical history. Generated by immunoSEQ multiplex PCR, the TCRdb table keeps only in-frame clones and is missing some. The sample carries over 200,000 clones, 70% to 90% recorded once. The rearrangement joins TRBV3-1 (or the pseudogene TRBV3-2) to TRBJ2-1; D is perhaps TRBD2 (5 bases). The sequencing sample was made of PBMCs or T cells enriched from blood (not recorded which). The sequence came from a man aged 25 to 40 who had recovered from COVID-19. The CDR3 loop is CASARDSYNEQFF. The CDR3 bases are TGTGCCAGCGCCCGGGACTCCTACAATGAGCAGTTCTTC.